This TCR beta chain stems from a study of blood T cell repertoires in COVID-19. Study as a whole: Donors in the United States, Italy and Spain gave samples during acute or convalescent COVID-19. The analysed material was cDNA or gDNA that came from T cells, B-cell-depleted T cells, or PBMCs.

Study processing details: Counts of nucleated cells, estimated from reference gene primer amplification, were obtained. Sequencing was performed with immunoSEQ multiplex PCR; in TCRdb, only in-frame clones are kept and a portion is missing. Clone size and V and J calls were adopted from that table, with D and trimming inferred from the DNA. The sample consists of 25,000 to 30,000 clones, 87% of them appearing once. The source material was peripheral blood. The source is a human donor in a cohort sampled during active COVID-19.

Here the CDR3 reads CASSVIGDTGELFF. In DNA, the CDR3 is TGTGCCAGCAGTGTTATCGGGGACACCGGGGAGCTGTTTTTT. The chain joins TRBV2 to TRBJ2-2; tentative D call: TRBD2 (5 bases). V was trimmed by 4 bases and J by 3 bases, leaving 9 bases between them. CDR1 is SNHLY and CDR2 is FYNNEI in the germline V gene. The CDR3 loop spans 14 amino acids. Full variable domain (remainder filled in from reference TRBV2 and TRBJ2-2): EPEVTQTPSHQVTQMGQEVILRCVPISNHLYFYWYRQILGQKVEFLVSFYNNEISEKSEIFDDQFSVERPDGSNFTLKIRSTKLEDSAMYFCASSVIGDTGELFFGEGSRLTVL.